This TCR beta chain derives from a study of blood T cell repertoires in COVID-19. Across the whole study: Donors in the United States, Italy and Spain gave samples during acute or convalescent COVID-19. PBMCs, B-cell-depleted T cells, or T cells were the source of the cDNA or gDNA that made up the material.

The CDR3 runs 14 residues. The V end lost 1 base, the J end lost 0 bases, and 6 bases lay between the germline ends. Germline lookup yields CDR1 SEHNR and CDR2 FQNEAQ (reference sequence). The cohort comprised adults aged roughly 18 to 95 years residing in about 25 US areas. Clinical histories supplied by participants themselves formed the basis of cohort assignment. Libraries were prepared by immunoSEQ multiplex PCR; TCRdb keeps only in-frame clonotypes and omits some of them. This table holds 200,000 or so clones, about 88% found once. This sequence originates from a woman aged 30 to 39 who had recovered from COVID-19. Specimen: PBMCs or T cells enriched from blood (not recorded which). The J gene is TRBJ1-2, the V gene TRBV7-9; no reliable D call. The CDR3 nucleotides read TGTGCCAGCAGCTTAGTTGAGGCTAACTATGGCTACACCTTC. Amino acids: CASSLVEANYGYTF.